This entry concerns a single T cell receptor (beta chain). The clone's antigen remains unknown. Per-base quality was not reported, and no clone a single base away is much larger than it. Uncultured naive and memory CD4+ T cell DNA received deep-resolution immunoSEQ TCR-beta sequencing. Turning to the authors' computational methods: During preprocessing, nonproductive sequences were discarded, as were any CDR3s that did not begin with C, did not end with F or W, or were shorter than 7 amino acids. Cultured and uncultured naive and memory CD4+ repertoires were searched for previously identified spike- and CEF-reactive CDR3s. After three terminal residues were trimmed from each end, CDR3 homology was quantified as pairwise Levenshtein distance using the stringdist R package. The table comes from immuneACCESS by way of TCRdb, which keeps in-frame sequences with V and J called. Part of the clones is missing from these tables; in studies checked, under half for an unresolved V gene and the rest for unknown reasons. The V and J calls and the clone size are those of that table, but D and trimming were determined from the DNA. For this sample there are about 59,000 clones; roughly 85% appear just once. The leading ten clones occupy 1.4% of the sample.

CDR1 and CDR2 are drawn from the germline V gene: SGHRS, YFSETQ. Reading from cysteine to phenylalanine, the CDR3 counts 14 amino acids. The CDR3 DNA has 42 bases and is translated from base 1. V and J lose 3 bases and 5 bases, and a span of 15 bases separates them. The data stem from a study of CD4 T cells in relation to SARS-CoV-2 and coronaviruses (dated by TCRdb to about 2021). Study-wide context: Shared crossreactive spike epitopes were mapped to their HLA restriction using patient-derived lymphoblastoid cell lines. The study assessed, at the TCR clonotype level, memory CD4+ T cell crossreactivity between SARS-CoV-2 and common cold coronavirus spike proteins. The Adaptive Biotechnologies TCR-sequencing kit was used for samples from a few pre-COVID donors and for the naive versus memory experiments, whereas the other data were Illumina-based. For other donors in the study, expansion assays were sequenced with a different, Illumina-based TCR-beta assay.

CD4+ T cells from unexposed donors were collected before the COVID-19 pandemic (2011-2018). Naive and memory CD4+ T cells were separated from cryopreserved PBMCs through CD4 enrichment, which was followed by EasySep naive CD4+ T cell enrichment. The leukapheresis product for the unexposed donors was obtained through commercial purchase. PBMCs were isolated from leukapheresis product or whole blood by Ficoll-Paque PLUS gradient centrifugation. PBMCs were either used fresh in the expansion assay or cryopreserved at -140 degrees C. The QIAamp Micro DNA Kit was used to extract genomic DNA from the CD4+ T cells. The study at large found these results: Pre-pandemic and post-infection samples were not both contributed by any donor, so tracing of the source of pre-existing responses was limited. Memory CD4+ clonotypes crossrecognizing SARS-CoV-2 and at least one common cold coronavirus spike were found in about 61% of donors. Because the crossreactivity analysis focused on spike protein, crossreactivity against other viral proteins was not assessed. The study was limited by small numbers of patients and tested TCRs. Naive versus memory sequencing indicated that memory recall responses, rather than primary responses primed during culture, are detected by the assay. Significantly weaker SARS-CoV-2-driven expansion was shown by crossreactive clones than by monoreactive clones, consistent with antigenic imprinting.

Sequenced sample: memory CD4+ T cells from PBMCs. In the paper's terms, the cell subset or site label means: memory (non-naive) CD4+ T cells. The clonotype comes from a human donor in good health. Recombination joined TRBV5-1 with TRBJ2-7; confidence is insufficient to name the D gene. This receptor has the CDR3 CASSSYGLGDEQYF. The nucleotides read TGCGCCAGCAGCTCGTACGGCCTAGGAGACGAGCAGTACTTC.